This T cell receptor beta chain was identified in a study of cytomegalovirus exposure and HLA in healthy donors. General study results and limits: Exclusion as indistinguishable affected some V segments, including TRBV6-2 and TRBV6-3. An Asian-associated ancestry cluster reportedly showed fewer N-insertions than the roughly 700-donor mean in a later analysis. Reports indicated that the classifier achieved high specificity and sensitivity in diagnosing cytomegalovirus status.

Whereas donors were nominally healthy upon sampling, unrecorded immune exposures were probable. The PCR had 60 Vbeta and 13 Jbeta primers. The table came from immunoSEQ multiplex PCR; TCRdb's copy has only in-frame clones and leaves some out. The sample lists some 170,000 clones; around four fifths were seen once. For this clone: The antigen remains undetermined.

This CDR3 contains 12 residues. Trimming left V 4 bases short and J 4 bases short, with 4 bases between. CDR1 SEHNR and CDR2 FQNEAQ come from the germline V gene (reference sequence). This clonotype originated in a man younger than 35 in good health and CMV-seropositive. The sequencing sample was made of PBMCs. The chain employs TRBV7-9 and TRBJ1-4; D gene ambiguous. The CDR3 loop is CASSSNNEKLFF. CDR3 DNA sequence: TGTGCCAGCAGCTCAAATAATGAAAAACTGTTTTTT.